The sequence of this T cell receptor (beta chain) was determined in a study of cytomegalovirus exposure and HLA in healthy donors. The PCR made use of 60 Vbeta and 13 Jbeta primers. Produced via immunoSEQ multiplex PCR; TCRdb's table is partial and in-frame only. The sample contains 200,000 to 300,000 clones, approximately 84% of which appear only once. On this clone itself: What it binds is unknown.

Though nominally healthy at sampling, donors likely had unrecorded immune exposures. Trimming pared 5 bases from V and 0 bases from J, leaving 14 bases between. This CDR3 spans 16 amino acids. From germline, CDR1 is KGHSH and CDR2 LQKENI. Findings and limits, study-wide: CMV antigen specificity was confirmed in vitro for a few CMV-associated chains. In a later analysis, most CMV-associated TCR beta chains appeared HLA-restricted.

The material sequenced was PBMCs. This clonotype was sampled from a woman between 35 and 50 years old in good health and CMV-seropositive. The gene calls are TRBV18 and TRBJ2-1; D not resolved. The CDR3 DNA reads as TGTGCCAGCTCATCCTTCAGGTCGAGCTCCTACAATGAGCAGTTCTTC. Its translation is CASSSFRSSSYNEQFF. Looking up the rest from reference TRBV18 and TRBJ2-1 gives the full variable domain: NAGVMQNPRHLVRRRGQEARLRCSPMKGHSHVYWYRQLPEEGLKFMVYLQKENIIDESGMPKERFSAEFPKEGPSILRIQQVVRGDSAAYFCASSSFRSSSYNEQFFGPGTRLTVL.